These 20 T cell receptor beta chains were all obtained from the same sample, sequenced in a study of PD-L1 blockade in urothelial cancer. Produced via immunoSEQ multiplex PCR; TCRdb's table is partial and in-frame only. The data hold almost 90,000 clones, with about 83% observed a single time. Time point of the sample: pretreatment peripheral blood. The sample here was PBMCs, taken around atezolizumab (anti-PD-L1) treatment. The source is a man aged 60 to 75 with urothelial cancer.

The chain is built from TRBV5-1 and TRBJ2-3; TRBD1 agrees at 9 bases. CDR1 and CDR2 (germline): SGHRS, YFSETQ. V trimming: 0 bases; J trimming: 6 bases; junction bases outside the gene matches: 5. The CDR3 is 15 residues long. The CDR3 is CASSLAQGATDTQYF. The CDR3, as DNA: TGCGCCAGCAGCTTGGCACAGGGGGCAACGGATACGCAGTATTTT.

This chain uses TRBV5-1 with TRBJ2-1, with TRBD1 identical over 8 bases. The V and J ends lost 2 bases and 7 bases, in that order; junction bases with no gene match: 20. The CDR3 is made up of 19 amino acids. Germline V gene sequence: CDR1 SGHRS, CDR2 YFSETQ. The CDR3 region has the DNA TGCGCCAGCAGCTTAAACGGTGACAGGGGACCCCTACGATCGAATGAGCAGTTCTTC. Residues: CASSLNGDRGPLRSNEQFF. Variable domain in full (rest from reference TRBV5-1 and TRBJ2-1): KAGVTQTPRYLIKTRGQQVTLSCSPISGHRSVSWYQQTPGQGLQFLFEYFSETQRNKGNFPGRFSGRQFSNSRSEMNVSTLELGDSALYLCASSLNGDRGPLRSNEQFFGPGTRLTVL.

The rearrangement uses TRBV18 and TRBJ2-7; 11 positions match TRBD1. The V gene end was trimmed by 0 bases and the J gene end by 4 bases; junction bases not matched to a gene: 11. The length of the CDR3 is 18 residues. Germline loops: CDR1 KGHSH, CDR2 LQKENI. The CDR3 DNA sequence: TGTGCCAGCTCACCACCGTTCGGACAGGGGGCCGGTCGTTACGAGCAGTACTTC. Amino acids: CASSPPFGQGAGRYEQYF.

This chain links TRBV6-6 with TRBJ1-2; D perhaps matches TRBD1 (5 bases). Germline CDR1 reads MNHNY; CDR2 reads SVGAGI (reference sequence). Trimming took off 5 bases at V and 3 bases at J, with 7 bases between the two ends. The CDR3 runs 12 residues. CDR3: CASSPGHYGYTF. CDR3 coding DNA: TGTGCCAGCAGTCCAGGGCACTATGGCTACACCTTC.

The rearrangement links TRBV27 to TRBJ1-2; TRBD1 aligns across 10 bases. Per germline, CDR1 MNHEY and CDR2 SMNVEV (reference sequence). The CDR3 spans 15 residues. After removal of 4 bases from V and 5 bases from J, the junction contained 7 bases not matched to a gene. The CDR3 reads CASSSRQGAQYGYTF. DNA for the CDR3: TGTGCCAGCAGTTCCCGACAGGGGGCCCAGTATGGCTACACCTTC.

The J gene is TRBJ2-2, the V gene TRBV29-1; 7 bases are a match to TRBD2. Germline CDR1 SQVTM, CDR2 ANQGSEA. This CDR3 has 14 residues. V shed 7 bases, J shed 1 base, and the junction held 6 bases outside the gene matches. Here the CDR3 reads CSGTKRGNTGELFF. In nucleotides, the CDR3 is TGCAGCGGGACGAAGCGGGGGAACACCGGGGAGCTGTTTTTT.

The DNA for the CDR3 is TGTGCCAGCAGCCCCGGGGACAATTACCATGGCTACACCTTC. This gives the protein CASSPGDNYHGYTF. V gene TRBV5-4 combines with J gene TRBJ1-2, with D perhaps TRBD1 (6 bases). Deletions cut 4 bases from V and 6 bases from J, with 16 bases between. This CDR3 spans 14 amino acids. Germline CDR1 reads SGHNT; CDR2 reads YYREEE (reference sequence).

The V gene is TRBV12-5, the J gene TRBJ1-1; a weak D match, TRBD1 (6 bases). V lost 5 bases, J lost 1 base, and 14 bases lay in between. This CDR3 spans 15 amino acids. The germline V gene has CDR1 LGHNT and CDR2 FRNRAP. The CDR3 here is CASGPLRGKNTEAFF. For the CDR3, the DNA is TGTGCTAGTGGTCCGCTCAGGGGTAAGAACACTGAAGCTTTCTTT.

The V call is TRBV7-2, the J call TRBJ1-2; D perhaps matches TRBD1 (6 bases). CDR3 length equals 16 residues. Germline CDR1 reads SGHTA; CDR2 reads FQGNSA. Trimming took off 1 base at V and 6 bases at J, with 18 bases between the two ends. The chain's CDR3 is CASSLGGSGGANGYTF. In DNA form, the CDR3 reads TGTGCCAGCAGCTTAGGCGGCTCTGGGGGCGCGAATGGCTACACCTTC.

CDR3 bases: TGTGCCATAGCGGGAGGGTACGAGCAGTACTTC. Amino acids: CAIAGGYEQYF. V is TRBV6-1 and J is TRBJ2-7; 11 nucleotides match TRBD2. CDR3 length equals 11 residues. Germline V CDR1 and CDR2: MNHNS, SASEGT. V was pared by 10 bases and J by 4 bases, with 0 bases of the junction left unmatched.

This clone occurred a few times. The gene calls are TRBV2 and TRBJ2-3, with a weak D call TRBD1 (5 bases). Trimming removed 2 bases from V and 0 bases from J, with 9 bases in between. This CDR3 comprises 15 residues. Per germline, CDR1 SNHLY and CDR2 FYNNEI. The chain's CDR3 is CASSEKTASTDTQYF. CDR3 nucleotides: TGTGCCAGCAGTGAAAAGACAGCTAGCACAGATACGCAGTATTTT. Supplemented by reference TRBV2 and TRBJ2-3, the full variable domain reads EPEVTQTPSHQVTQMGQEVILRCVPISNHLYFYWYRQILGQKVEFLVSFYNNEISEKSEIFDDQFSVERPDGSNFTLKIRSTKLEDSAMYFCASSEKTASTDTQYFGPGTRLTVL.

The chain uses TRBV5-1 and TRBJ1-3; 8 nucleotides line up with TRBD1. The V and J ends lost 4 bases and 7 bases, in that order; junction bases with no gene match: 10. This CDR3 comprises 15 residues. The germline gives CDR1 SGHRS, CDR2 YFSETQ. The CDR3: CASSPRGTGDNTIYF. Here the CDR3 DNA reads TGCGCCAGCAGCCCCCGGGGGACAGGTGACAACACCATATATTTT.

This chain uses TRBV18 with TRBJ1-6, with 7 bases aligning to TRBD1. From germline, CDR1 is KGHSH and CDR2 LQKENI. This CDR3 comprises 13 residues. After removal of 4 bases from V and 7 bases from J, the junction contained 1 base not matched to a gene. CDR3 DNA: TGTGCCAGCTCACGGGACAGAAATTCACCCCTCCACTTT. It codes for CASSRDRNSPLHF.

The chain has TRBV4-1 and TRBJ2-5; TRBD2 might be the D (7 bases). The CDR3 length is 15 residues. V dropped 0 bases and J dropped 5 bases, with 13 bases sitting between them. The germline gives CDR1 MGHRA, CDR2 YSYEKL. Written as DNA, the CDR3 is TGCGCCAGCAGCCAAGAGGGGAGGGGGTTCGAGACCCAGTACTTC. This codes for CASSQEGRGFETQYF.

In nucleotides, the CDR3 is TGCGCCAGCAGTACGGACAGCGGAAACACCATATATTTT. Translation: CASSTDSGNTIYF. V gene TRBV10-1 combines with J gene TRBJ1-3, with D possibly TRBD1 on 6 matching bases. The CDR3 spans 13 residues. The germline V and J ends were trimmed by 5 bases and 4 bases, with 9 bases remaining between them. Germline CDR1 reads WNHNN; CDR2 reads SYGVQD (reference sequence).

The rearrangement links TRBV2 to TRBJ1-1, with 10 bases fitting TRBD1. This CDR3 is built from 12 residues. J lost 3 bases, V lost 9 bases, and 1 base had no gene match. Germline values: CDR1 SNHLY, CDR2 FYNNEI. Here the CDR3 DNA reads TGTGCCAGGGGGACAGGGGACACTGAAGCTTTCTTT. Protein product: CARGTGDTEAFF.

The rearrangement joins TRBV6-4 to TRBJ1-2; 9 bases fit TRBD1. After removal of 6 bases from V and 5 bases from J, the junction contained 22 bases not matched to a gene. The CDR3 is made up of 19 amino acids. CDR1 and CDR2 from the germline V gene are MRHNA and SNTAGT. CDR3 sequence: CASSDAPGTGTWWQYGYTF. CDR3 DNA sequence: TGTGCCAGCAGCGATGCGCCCGGGACAGGGACCTGGTGGCAATATGGCTACACCTTC.

The rearrangement links TRBV7-9 to TRBJ2-3; maybe TRBD2 (6 bases). Germline CDR1 is SEHNR and CDR2 is FQNEAQ (reference sequence). The CDR3 is 13 amino acids. The germline V and J ends were trimmed by 6 bases and 3 bases, with 10 bases remaining between them. Here the CDR3 DNA reads TGTGCCAGCAGGGAGGCGGGAACAGATACGCAGTATTTT. Amino acid sequence: CASREAGTDTQYF.

The chain employs TRBV5-1 and TRBJ2-1; 11 nucleotides match TRBD2. CDR3 size: 16 residues. With V trimmed by 2 bases and J by 4 bases, 5 bases remained unmatched. Germline loops: CDR1 SGHRS, CDR2 YFSETQ. CDR3 in amino acids: CASSFGSGGEYNEQFF. DNA of the CDR3: TGCGCCAGCAGCTTCGGTAGCGGGGGGGAGTACAATGAGCAGTTCTTC.

The chain combines TRBV29-1 with TRBJ2-3, with D perhaps TRBD2 (6 bases). The CDR3 is made up of 13 amino acids. Germline CDR1 and CDR2: SQVTM and ANQGSEA. This CDR3 is CTAFGGLTDTQYF. CDR3 in DNA: TGCACCGCCTTCGGGGGACTGACAGATACGCAGTATTTT.